Shown below are 21 T cell receptor beta chains from a single sample sequenced in a study of blood T cell repertoires in COVID-19. Data came from immunoSEQ multiplex PCR; TCRdb stores just in-frame clones and leaves some out. The sample lists approximately 150,000 clones, about 85% seen once, with approximately 1.4% in the top ten. The source material was peripheral blood. The receptor set was obtained from a human donor in a cohort sampled during active COVID-19.

The chain couples TRBV4-1 to TRBJ2-7; possible D gene TRBD1, 6 bases. Trimming left V 0 bases short and J 9 bases short, with 15 bases between. CDR3 length: 14 amino acids. CDR1 MGHRA and CDR2 YSYEKL come from the germline V gene. The CDR3 DNA reads TGCGCCAGCAGCCAAGATAGGCGACAGGTAGGGCAGTACTTC. Translation: CASSQDRRQVGQYF.

In its sample, this clone was seen once. The CDR3 DNA follows: TGCGCCAGCAGCGTGCTAGCGGGGGCCGATACGCAGTATTTT. Protein sequence: CASSVLAGADTQYF. This chain joins TRBV5-1 and TRBJ2-3; 10 bases are shared with TRBD2. Germline assignment: CDR1 SGHRS and CDR2 YFSETQ. The CDR3 length is 14 residues. Trimming removed 4 bases from V and 6 bases from J; junction bases left unmatched: 5.

The rearrangement uses TRBV9 and TRBJ1-2, with unresolved D. V dropped 5 bases and J dropped 4 bases, with 6 bases sitting between them. This CDR3 has 11 amino acids. Germline CDR1 and CDR2: SGDLS and YYNGEE. CDR3 coding DNA: TGTGCCAGCAGTAACAGCTATGGCTACACCTTC. This gives the protein CASSNSYGYTF.

The genes are TRBV9 and TRBJ2-1; TRBD1 is a possible D gene (6 bases). CDR1 and CDR2 (germline): SGDLS, YYNGEE. This CDR3 has 13 residues. V was trimmed by 5 bases and J by 7 bases, leaving 13 bases between them. CDR3 in amino acids: CASSSSGQNEQFF. Here the CDR3 DNA reads TGTGCCAGCAGTTCGTCAGGACAGAATGAGCAGTTCTTC. Complete variable domain (other parts from reference TRBV9 and TRBJ2-1): DSGVTQTPKHLITATGQRVTLRCSPRSGDLSVYWYQQSLDQGLQFLIQYYNGEERAKGNILERFSAQQFPDLHSELNLSSLELGDSALYFCASSSSGQNEQFFGPGTRLTVL.

This clone has a single count. The rearrangement joins TRBV7-8 to TRBJ2-7; 10 bases line up with TRBD2. J gave up 6 bases and V 0 bases, and 5 bases lay outside the gene matches. The CDR3 spans 15 residues. The germline V gene encodes CDR1 SGHVS and CDR2 FQNEAQ. The CDR3 DNA sequence: TGTGCCAGCAGCTTAGCGCTAGCGGGAGTTTCCGAGCAGTACTTC. Protein product: CASSLALAGVSEQYF.

This clone was found a few times. This rearrangement joins TRBV11-2 to TRBJ2-4; 7 bases align to TRBD2. The CDR3 runs to 12 residues. V dropped 8 bases and J dropped 12; count of bases not matched to a gene: 10. Germline V gene lookup returns CDR1 SGHAT and CDR2 FQNNGV. The DNA for the CDR3 is TGTGCCAGCGGTAGGGAGGGAGATTCTCAGTACTTC. Translated, it gives CASGREGDSQYF. Full variable domain (missing parts from reference TRBV11-2 and TRBJ2-4): EAGVAQSPRYKIIEKRQSVAFWCNPISGHATLYWYQQILGQGPKLLIQFQNNGVVDDSQLPKDRFSAERLKGVDSTLKIQPAKLEDSAVYLCASGREGDSQYFGAGTRLSVL.

The CDR3 loop reads CASSLIQNNQPQHF. The CDR3 nucleotides read TGTGCCAGCAGCTTAATCCAGAACAATCAGCCCCAGCATTTT. The chain links TRBV7-2 to TRBJ1-5, with D unresolved. The germline V gene encodes CDR1 SGHTA and CDR2 FQGNSA. The ends were cut back, 2 bases at V and 3 bases at J, with 8 bases in the middle. CDR3 length equals 14 residues.

This sequence joins TRBV28 and TRBJ2-1, with 7 nucleotides matching TRBD2. Looked up from germline, CDR1 is MDHEN and CDR2 is SYDVKM. V shed 5 bases, J shed 0 bases, and the junction held 7 bases outside the gene matches. The CDR3 covers 16 residues. CDR3 nucleotides: TGTGCCAGCAGTCCCCCAAGCGGGATCTCCTACAATGAGCAGTTCTTC. Its protein product is CASSPPSGISYNEQFF.

The chain joins TRBV18 to TRBJ2-7, with a tentative D call TRBD2 (6 bases). Germline V gene lookup returns CDR1 KGHSH and CDR2 LQKENI. CDR3 length equals 14 residues. V shed 2 bases and J shed 4 bases, with 12 bases lying between them. Written as DNA, the CDR3 is TGTGCCAGCTCACCAGCCGGGACTGCATACGAGCAGTACTTC. This translates into CASSPAGTAYEQYF. The complete variable domain, with remaining parts taken from reference TRBV18 and TRBJ2-7, reads NAGVMQNPRHLVRRRGQEARLRCSPMKGHSHVYWYRQLPEEGLKFMVYLQKENIIDESGMPKERFSAEFPKEGPSILRIQQVVRGDSAAYFCASSPAGTAYEQYFGPGTRLTVT.

The chain has TRBV3-1 (or the pseudogene TRBV3-2) and TRBJ1-1, with D perhaps matching TRBD1 (5 bases). The CDR3 spans 13 residues. V lost 5 bases to trimming and J lost 1 base, with 8 bases between them. Germline CDR1 is LGHDT and CDR2 is YNNKEL (reference sequence). The chain's CDR3 is CASSRQGNTEAFF. CDR3 nucleotides: TGTGCCAGCAGCAGGCAGGGGAACACTGAAGCTTTCTTT.

J is TRBJ2-7 and V is TRBV28; 7 positions match TRBD1. Per the germline V gene, CDR1 is MDHEN and CDR2 is SYDVKM. V shed 5 bases and J 3 bases; nucleotides not matched to a gene: 7. The CDR3 spans 14 residues. The DNA for the CDR3 is TGTGCCAGCAGTGACGTCGGGACAGACTACGAGCAGTACTTC. Its protein is CASSDVGTDYEQYF.

The rearrangement uses TRBV9 and TRBJ2-3; D call uncertain. V dropped 3 bases and J dropped 2 bases, with 10 bases sitting between them. Germline CDR1 is SGDLS and CDR2 is YYNGEE. This CDR3 region has 14 residues. In nucleotides, the CDR3 is TGTGCCAGCAGCGCCCCAGGTTCCACAGATACGCAGTATTTT. Translated, it gives CASSAPGSTDTQYF.

The chain is built from TRBV14 and TRBJ1-1; D ambiguous. The CDR3 is 16 amino acids. CDR1 and CDR2 (germline): SGHDN, FVKESK. Trimming removed 6 bases at V and 1 base at J, with 18 bases between. The CDR3 protein is CASRAMEGKPNTEAFF. The CDR3 nucleotides are TGTGCCAGCAGGGCAATGGAGGGAAAGCCGAACACTGAAGCTTTCTTT.

V gene TRBV19 combines with J gene TRBJ2-5; 9 nucleotides align to TRBD1. With V trimmed by 10 bases and J by 2 bases, 5 bases remained unmatched. The CDR3 loop spans 13 amino acids. Germline V lookup: CDR1 LNHDA, CDR2 SQIVND (reference sequence). CDR3 in amino acids: CATRDRGQETQYF. In DNA, the CDR3 is TGTGCCACTCGCGACAGGGGGCAAGAGACCCAGTACTTC.

This chain links TRBV19 with TRBJ1-3, with D uncertain. V was pared by 5 bases and J by 0 bases, with 11 bases between. Germline V lookup: CDR1 LNHDA, CDR2 SQIVND (reference sequence). CDR3 length: 15 amino acids. The DNA of the CDR3 is TGTGCCAGTAGTCAAAGGAGTCTCTCTGGAAACACCATATATTTT. Residues: CASSQRSLSGNTIYF.

The chain links TRBV4-1 to TRBJ2-7; tentative D call: TRBD1 (6 bases). The CDR3 consists of 14 residues. Per germline, CDR1 MGHRA and CDR2 YSYEKL. Deletions cut 2 bases from V and 6 bases from J, with 14 bases between. The CDR3 DNA follows: TGCGCCAGCAGCCAACCGACAGGCCTCAGCGAGCAGTACTTC. This translates into CASSQPTGLSEQYF.

The chain carries TRBV5-4 and TRBJ2-5; 13 nucleotides line up with TRBD2. Per germline, CDR1 SGHNT and CDR2 YYREEE (reference sequence). This CDR3 is 18 amino acids long. V was pared by 3 bases and J by 5 bases, with 13 bases of the junction left unmatched. CDR3 sequence (DNA): TGTGCCAGCAGCTCAGGGGGACTAGCGGGAATGCAGCGGGAGACCCAGTACTTC. This translates into CASSSGGLAGMQRETQYF. Supplemented by reference TRBV5-4 and TRBJ2-5, the full variable domain reads ETGVTQSPTHLIKTRGQQVTLRCSSQSGHNTVSWYQQALGQGPQFIFQYYREEENGRGNFPPRFSGLQFPNYSSELNVNALELDDSALYLCASSSGGLAGMQRETQYFGPGTRLLVL.

J is TRBJ2-7 and V is TRBV15; maybe TRBD1 (6 bases). The CDR3 extends over 15 amino acids. Germline lookup yields CDR1 LNHNV and CDR2 YYDKDF (reference sequence). V was clipped by 0 bases and J by 2 bases, with 11 bases between them. CDR3 DNA sequence: TGTGCCACCAGCAGAGATGGACAGTTTACCTACGAGCAGTACTTC. It yields the protein CATSRDGQFTYEQYF.

This sequence joins TRBV11-2 and TRBJ2-7, with D possibly being TRBD2 (5 bases). V lost 5 bases and J lost 4, with 15 bases in between. The CDR3 is made up of 14 amino acids. Germline CDR1 reads SGHAT; CDR2 reads FQNNGV. DNA of the CDR3: TGTGCCAGCAGCCTTGATGAGGGCGTTTACGAGCAGTACTTC. Encoded protein: CASSLDEGVYEQYF.

The CDR3 DNA follows: TGTGCCAGCAGCCTACAGTCGGGCGGGGAGCAGTACTTC. This sequence encodes CASSLQSGGEQYF. The chain links TRBV7-9 to TRBJ2-7; D perhaps matches TRBD2 (5 bases). This CDR3 comprises 13 residues. Trimming removed 5 bases at V and 7 bases at J, with 15 bases between. CDR1 SEHNR and CDR2 FQNEAQ come from the germline V gene (reference sequence).

The genes are TRBV5-1 and TRBJ2-6, with 7 bases that match TRBD1. CDR3 length: 17 amino acids. The J segment lost 0 bases and the V segment lost 1 base, leaving 4 bases of the junction unmatched. Germline lookup yields CDR1 SGHRS and CDR2 YFSETQ. This chain's CDR3 is CASSLTGDDSGANVLTF. As DNA, the CDR3 is TGCGCCAGCAGCTTGACAGGGGACGACTCTGGGGCCAACGTCCTGACTTTC.